Sequencing of this TCR beta chain was carried out in a study of identical twins. About this clonotype: Its specificity is unknown.

Overall study findings and caveats: Cord blood beta clonotypes that were abundant carried fewer insertions, and memory repertoires showed no such trend. Weaker excess twin sharing was observed in beta out-of-frame sequences.

Via MiXCR, TCRdb re-called the 5' RACE reads, giving one row per CDR3 protein. The sample gives about 890,000 distinct CDR3 sequences, approximately 13% of which show up once; 1.5% to 2% is in the top ten. V trimming: 3 bases; J trimming: 3 bases; junction bases outside the gene matches: 6. This CDR3 is built from 15 residues. Germline CDR1 MGHDK, CDR2 SYGVNS. The sample was also reused in another study, on yellow fever vaccine responses in identical twins.

The V call is TRBV25-1, the J call TRBJ2-5; 8 nucleotides match TRBD1. The TCR originated in a woman aged 18-35 years in good health. Specimen: PBMCs. The CDR3 loop reads CASSETRTGKETQYF. For the CDR3, the DNA is TGTGCCAGCAGTGAGACCCGGACAGGGAAAGAGACCCAGTACTTC.